Following are 22 T cell receptor beta chains from one sample sequenced in a study of T cell responses to AZD1222 COVID-19 vaccine. Using immunoSEQ multiplex PCR, the repertoire was profiled, and TCRdb retains in-frame clones only, with some absent. The data contain 95,000 to 150,000 clones, roughly 93% of them singletons. Source: peripheral blood, taken on day 0 of AZD1222 vaccination. The receptors derive from an adult in good health.

The V gene is TRBV5-8, the J gene TRBJ1-5, with D unclear. The length of the CDR3 is 13 residues. Trimming stripped 1 base from V and 4 bases from J, with 6 bases between. Germline V lookup: CDR1 SGHTS, CDR2 YDEGEE. In DNA, the CDR3 is TGTGCCAGCAGCTTGTGGAGGAATCAGCCCCAGCATTTT. Translation gives CASSLWRNQPQHF.

This chain connects TRBV7-2 to TRBJ2-3, with 7 bases matching TRBD1. The trim removed 5 bases at V and 2 bases at J, leaving 10 bases unmatched. This CDR3 contains 16 residues. The germline CDR1 and CDR2 sequences are SGHTA and FQGNSA. DNA for the CDR3: TGTGCCAGCAGCACGGGGACAGCTCGAGTCACAGATACGCAGTATTTT. Its protein product is CASSTGTARVTDTQYF.

This clone was seen a handful of times. The CDR3 DNA reads as TGCGCCAGCAGCGCTCAGGGTTTTCTCGGAGGCTACACCTTC. Its protein is CASSAQGFLGGYTF. The chain uses TRBV4-1 and TRBJ1-2; D may be TRBD1 (5 bases). Germline CDR1 reads MGHRA; CDR2 reads YSYEKL. V gave up 5 bases and J gave up 8 bases, with 18 bases separating them. The CDR3 runs 14 residues.

The rearrangement joins TRBV11-2 to TRBJ1-1, with D hard to call. CDR3 length equals 13 residues. Deletions cut 0 bases from V and 11 bases from J, with 13 bases between. Germline V gene sequence: CDR1 SGHAT, CDR2 FQNNGV. Here the CDR3 DNA reads TGTGCCAGCAGCTTAGAGAGTGTGCAAGGGGCTTTCTTT. Translated, it gives CASSLESVQGAFF.

The chain joins TRBV7-6 to TRBJ2-7, with 7 bases aligning to TRBD1. The junction had 7 bases not matched to a gene; V was cut back by 3 bases and J by 2 bases. There are 15 residues in the CDR3. CDR1 SGHVS and CDR2 FNYEAQ come from the germline V gene. The CDR3 here is CASSFNMGQTYEQYF. CDR3 DNA: TGTGCCAGCAGCTTTAATATGGGACAGACCTACGAGCAGTACTTC.

This clone was counted once. The rearrangement uses TRBV6-5 and TRBJ2-7; D is unclear. Germline V gene data show CDR1 as MNHEY and CDR2 as SVGAGI. The CDR3 is 14 amino acids. V lost 2 bases and J 3 bases, leaving 11 bases between the germline ends. CDR3 residues: CASSYGPEDYEQYV. CDR3 sequence (DNA): TGTGCCAGCAGTTACGGCCCGGAAGACTACGAGCAGTACGTC.

The chain is built from TRBV21-1 and TRBJ2-3; whether TRBD2, the table's D call, matches the DNA was not checked. TRBV21-1 is termed a pseudogene. CDR3 length equals 18 residues. The CDR3 DNA is TGTGCCAGCAGCAAATCGGGACTAGCGGGGCCCAGCACAGATACGCAGTATTTT. It translates to CASSKSGLAGPSTDTQYF.

V gene TRBV4-1 combines with J gene TRBJ1-1; the D gene is possibly TRBD1 (5 bases). Trimming cost V 2 bases and J 4 bases, with 17 bases left between them. The CDR3 runs to 16 residues. The germline V gene has CDR1 MGHRA and CDR2 YSYEKL. The CDR3 reads CASSQYESGAFTEAFF. The DNA for the CDR3 is TGCGCCAGCAGCCAATACGAGTCTGGGGCGTTCACTGAAGCTTTCTTT.

The rearrangement links TRBV5-4 to TRBJ2-2, with 10 bases identical to TRBD2. This CDR3 spans 14 amino acids. The V gene end was trimmed by 2 bases and the J gene end by 7 bases; junction bases not matched to a gene: 2. Germline V gives CDR1 SGHNT, CDR2 YYREEE (reference sequence). CDR3 DNA sequence: TGTGCCAGCAGCTTAGCGGGAGGGGGCGGGGAGCTGTTTTTT. Protein product: CASSLAGGGGELFF. The full variable domain, completed using reference TRBV5-4 and TRBJ2-2, is ETGVTQSPTHLIKTRGQQVTLRCSSQSGHNTVSWYQQALGQGPQFIFQYYREEENGRGNFPPRFSGLQFPNYSSELNVNALELDDSALYLCASSLAGGGGELFFGEGSRLTVL.

The chain couples TRBV30 to TRBJ1-4; D might be TRBD1 (6 bases). Germline V CDR1 and CDR2: GTSNPN, SVGIG (reference sequence). Trimming cost V 3 bases and J 1 base, with 9 bases left between them. This CDR3 is built from 14 residues. The CDR3 sequence is CAWRKGGTNEKLFF. CDR3 DNA: TGTGCCTGGAGGAAAGGGGGAACTAATGAAAAACTGTTTTTT.

The chain's CDR3 is CASSRYEGVKGNEKLFF. CDR3 sequence (DNA): TGCGCCAGCAGCCGGTACGAAGGGGTTAAGGGTAATGAAAAACTGTTTTTT. This chain links TRBV4-1 with TRBJ1-4; D may be TRBD1 (5 bases). V was cut by 4 bases and J by 4 bases, with 19 bases left in between. Germline values: CDR1 MGHRA, CDR2 YSYEKL. This CDR3 has 17 amino acids.

The rearrangement links TRBV12-3 or TRBV12-4 to TRBJ1-6, with unresolved D. Trimming removed 6 bases at V and 8 bases at J, with 11 bases between. This CDR3 is built from 13 residues. This CDR3 is CASSRLLDSPLHF. The DNA of the CDR3 is TGTGCCAGCAGCCGACTTTTAGATTCACCCCTCCACTTT.

V and J are TRBV6-2 or TRBV6-3 and TRBJ1-2; D ambiguous. This CDR3 spans 15 amino acids. Germline CDR1 reads MNHEY; CDR2 reads SVGEGT. The V and J ends lost 1 base and 0 bases respectively, with 9 bases between them. The CDR3 coding sequence is TGTGCCAGCAGTTACTTCCGCGGGCCTAACTATGGCTACACCTTC. Translation: CASSYFRGPNYGYTF.

This clone was observed a single time. The chain has TRBV9 and TRBJ1-1; the D gene is possibly TRBD1 (6 bases). The germline V gene encodes CDR1 SGDLS and CDR2 YYNGEE. The CDR3 contains 14 residues. The V and J ends lost 0 bases and 6 bases respectively, with 12 bases between them. CDR3 residues: CASSVDQGRPEAFF. The DNA of the CDR3 is TGTGCCAGCAGCGTAGATCAGGGGCGCCCTGAAGCTTTCTTT.

The chain joins TRBV19 to TRBJ1-5, with 9 bases matching TRBD1. The CDR3 is 15 residues long. The germline V gene has CDR1 LNHDA and CDR2 SQIVND (reference sequence). The V segment lost 10 bases and the J segment 4 bases; nucleotides outside the gene matches: 11. The CDR3 loop reads CATSPGTGTNQPQHF. CDR3 in DNA: TGTGCCACCAGCCCCGGGACAGGGACAAATCAGCCCCAGCATTTT.

This rearrangement joins TRBV27 to TRBJ1-2; 9 nucleotides align to TRBD1. With V trimmed by 5 bases and J by 4 bases, 5 bases remained unmatched. Germline V CDR1 and CDR2: MNHEY, SMNVEV (reference sequence). The CDR3 sequence is 14 residues long. Here the CDR3 DNA reads TGTGCCAGCAGTCATAACAGGGGGCCCTATGGCTACACCTTC. It is translated as CASSHNRGPYGYTF.

J is TRBJ1-1 and V is TRBV2; no reliable D call. Trimming removed 7 bases at V and 4 bases at J, with 19 bases between. The germline gives CDR1 SNHLY, CDR2 FYNNEI. The CDR3 is 15 amino acids. Here the CDR3 reads CASKKEAGQSTEAFF. As DNA, the CDR3 is TGTGCCAGCAAAAAAGAAGCCGGGCAGAGCACTGAAGCTTTCTTT.

The CDR3 bases are TGTGCCTCACAGGTTTTGGATTCACCCCTCCACTTT. Encoded protein: CASQVLDSPLHF. The rearrangement links TRBV30 to TRBJ1-6; possibly TRBD1 for D (5 bases). The CDR3 has 12 amino acids. Germline-derived CDR1 and CDR2 are GTSNPN and SVGIG (reference sequence). Trimming shortened V by 7 bases and J by 8 bases, and 12 bases separated the two germline ends.

This chain connects TRBV19 to TRBJ1-1, with D unresolved. Per germline, CDR1 LNHDA and CDR2 SQIVND (reference sequence). The V end was cut by 4 bases, the J end by 3 bases, with 9 bases between. The CDR3 is made up of 13 amino acids. The CDR3 loop reads CASSTSVDTEAFF. In DNA, the CDR3 is TGTGCCAGTAGTACTTCTGTAGACACTGAAGCTTTCTTT.

The CDR3 loop reads CASSDLGASNEQFF. CDR3 nucleotides: TGTGCCAGCAGCGATCTGGGGGCTAGCAATGAGCAGTTCTTC. The gene calls are TRBV9 and TRBJ2-1; D is possibly TRBD1 (6 bases). This CDR3 contains 14 residues. The V end was cut by 3 bases, the J end by 6 bases, with 13 bases between. CDR1 and CDR2 (germline): SGDLS, YYNGEE.

The chain uses TRBV6-5 and TRBJ1-1; tentative D call: TRBD1 (5 bases). There are 15 residues in the CDR3. Germline V gene lookup returns CDR1 MNHEY and CDR2 SVGAGI. Trimming took off 2 bases at V and 8 bases at J, with 18 bases between the two ends. The CDR3 DNA follows: TGTGCCAGCAGTTACGGTGGGGGTGACAGAAGGGAAGCTTTCTTT. The encoded protein is CASSYGGGDRREAFF.

The chain is built from TRBV19 and TRBJ1-1, with 8 positions matching TRBD1. Unmatched junction bases numbered 17, after V lost 7 bases and J lost 10 bases. The germline gives CDR1 LNHDA, CDR2 SQIVND (reference sequence). The length of the CDR3 is 15 residues. The CDR3 bases are TGTGCCAGTACTCACGGACAGGGACAATCGGAAGGAGCTTTCTTT. It is translated as CASTHGQGQSEGAFF.